The 19 T cell receptor beta chains reported below all come from one sample, sequenced in a study of blood T cell repertoires in COVID-19 (dated by TCRdb to about 2020). The receptor library was made with the immunoSEQ multiplex PCR assay. Not all clones reach the TCRdb copy of this immuneACCESS table, which keeps in-frame sequences only. Checked studies attribute under half of the gap to unresolved V genes and leave the rest unexplained. Counted in this sample were just under 350,000 clones; 83% of them appeared once. Around 3% of the sample lies in the top ten. The sequenced sample consisted of peripheral blood. These receptor sequences come from a man aged 25-45 years with active or convalescent COVID-19.

The rearrangement links TRBV6-2 or TRBV6-3 to TRBJ2-7, with 8 positions matching TRBD1. J gave up 3 bases and V 6 bases, and 16 bases lay outside the gene matches. Germline CDR1 reads MNHEY; CDR2 reads SVGEGT. The CDR3 loop spans 17 amino acids. The CDR3 spells CASSRTLGTGDFYEQYF. The CDR3 region has the DNA TGTGCCAGCAGCCGAACCCTTGGGACAGGTGACTTCTACGAGCAGTACTTC.

This chain uses TRBV4-1 with TRBJ1-1, with D unclear. Trimming cost V 4 bases and J 1 base, with 13 bases left between them. The germline V gene encodes CDR1 MGHRA and CDR2 YSYEKL. The CDR3 is made up of 15 amino acids. CDR3: CASSLLATGNTEAFF. CDR3 coding DNA: TGCGCCAGCAGCCTGCTCGCGACGGGGAACACTGAAGCTTTCTTT.

V is TRBV24-1 and J is TRBJ2-5; tentative D call: TRBD2 (5 bases). The CDR3 has 15 residues. Germline values: CDR1 KGHDR, CDR2 SFDVKD. Deletions cut 1 base from V and 1 base from J, with 9 bases between. The CDR3 reads CATSDFERPQETQYF. CDR3 sequence (DNA): TGTGCCACCAGTGATTTTGAGCGGCCCCAAGAGACCCAGTACTTC.

A note on this clone: The junction departs from germline at one end; a sequencing error may be responsible. The chain joins TRBV7-9 to TRBJ2-3; 8 nucleotides agree with TRBD1. Germline CDR1 is SEHNR and CDR2 is FQNEAQ (reference sequence). The CDR3 covers 12 residues. CDR3 residues: CASSTGRTGSDF. The CDR3 DNA sequence: TGTGCCAGCAGCACTGGCCGGACAGGGTCGGATTTT.

The chain combines TRBV4-1 with TRBJ1-2, with 7 bases fitting TRBD1. The CDR3 has 15 residues. The ends lost 7 bases at V and 4 bases at J; junction bases unmatched: 12. Germline V gives CDR1 MGHRA, CDR2 YSYEKL. CDR3 DNA: TGCGCCAGCACCCGGGTAATAGGGGGCAGCTATGGCTACACCTTC. Translation gives CASTRVIGGSYGYTF.

CDR3 sequence (DNA): TGTGCCAGCAGCCCGGGACAGGGCAGCTACGAGCAGTACTTC. Translated: CASSPGQGSYEQYF. The gene calls are TRBV5-5 and TRBJ2-7; 9 bases match TRBD1. The CDR3 has 14 residues. From germline, CDR1 is SGHKS and CDR2 YYEKEE (reference sequence). V was clipped by 4 bases and J by 3 bases; unmatched bases: 5. Together with reference TRBV5-5 and TRBJ2-7, the CDR3 gives the full variable domain: DAGVTQSPTHLIKTRGQQVTLRCSPISGHKSVSWYQQVLGQGPQFIFQYYEKEERGRGNFPDRFSARQFPNYSSELNVNALLLGDSALYLCASSPGQGSYEQYFGPGTRLTVT.

V gene TRBV9 combines with J gene TRBJ2-7; D uncertain. CDR1 SGDLS and CDR2 YYNGEE come from the germline V gene. Trimming took off 0 bases at V and 5 bases at J, with 12 bases between the two ends. The CDR3 spans 14 residues. The CDR3 sequence: CASSVGALPDEQYF. The CDR3 DNA reads as TGTGCCAGCAGCGTAGGGGCCTTGCCGGACGAGCAGTACTTC.

This chain uses TRBV10-2 with TRBJ2-5; TRBD2 aligns across 7 bases. V dropped 3 bases and J dropped 2; count of bases not matched to a gene: 3. This CDR3 contains 14 residues. Germline CDR1 WSHSY, CDR2 SAAADI. Written as DNA, the CDR3 is TGCGCCAGCAGTGATGCGGGGGTACAAGAGACCCAGTACTTC. It is translated as CASSDAGVQETQYF.

The rearrangement uses TRBV11-3 and TRBJ2-7; D is uncertain. Per germline, CDR1 SGHNT and CDR2 YENEEA. Trimming left V 1 base short and J 1 base short, with 8 bases between. This CDR3 is built from 14 residues. The CDR3 protein is CASSLGHQSYEQYF. Written as DNA, the CDR3 is TGTGCCAGCAGCTTAGGCCACCAGTCCTACGAGCAGTACTTC.

V usage is TRBV6-5 and J usage is TRBJ1-4, with D maybe TRBD1 (5 bases). The V gene lost 8 bases and the J gene lost 8 bases, with 12 bases spanning the gap. The germline V gene has CDR1 MNHEY and CDR2 SVGAGI. The CDR3 sequence is 12 residues long. In nucleotides, the CDR3 is TGTGCCAGCCGCTCGGGGGAGGAAAAACTGTTTTTT. Translating it yields CASRSGEEKLFF.

This clone was seen only once. This chain joins TRBV5-1 and TRBJ2-5; maybe TRBD1 (5 bases). Trimming took off 2 bases at V and 3 bases at J, with 11 bases between the two ends. The CDR3 runs to 14 residues. Germline CDR1 and CDR2: SGHRS and YFSETQ. CDR3 protein: CASSFGHREETQYF. The CDR3 DNA reads TGCGCCAGCAGCTTCGGACACCGAGAAGAGACCCAGTACTTC.

This clone was observed once. The chain employs TRBV4-1 and TRBJ1-5; D perhaps matches TRBD1 (5 bases). The germline V and J ends were trimmed by 4 bases and 0 bases, with 7 bases remaining between them. The germline CDR1 and CDR2 sequences are MGHRA and YSYEKL. This CDR3 region has 14 residues. Here the CDR3 reads CASSPGYSNQPQHF. Written as DNA, the CDR3 is TGCGCCAGCAGCCCAGGGTATAGCAATCAGCCCCAGCATTTT.

The J gene is TRBJ2-7, the V gene TRBV20-1, with TRBD1 as a possible D gene (6 bases). The length of the CDR3 is 11 residues. The V gene's germline CDR1 is DFQATT and CDR2 SNEGSKA (reference sequence). V was cut by 6 bases and J by 4 bases, with 10 bases left in between. In DNA, the CDR3 is TGCAGTGCCAGGGACACGTACGAGCAGTACTTC. This translates into CSARDTYEQYF.

The table lists this clone with a count of one. The chain uses TRBV9 and TRBJ1-1; D possibly corresponds to TRBD1 (6 bases). Germline CDR1 reads SGDLS; CDR2 reads YYNGEE. The CDR3 has 16 residues. Trimming pared 4 bases from V and 2 bases from J, leaving 18 bases between. Written as DNA, the CDR3 is TGTGCCAGCAGCCCCAAGGGGGGGGGCTTCAACACTGAAGCTTTCTTT. Encoded protein: CASSPKGGGFNTEAFF.

This chain uses TRBV5-5 with TRBJ1-6; D unclear. Trimming cost V 0 bases and J 7 bases, with 8 bases left between them. CDR1 and CDR2 from the germline V gene are SGHKS and YYEKEE (reference sequence). CDR3 length: 14 amino acids. The chain's CDR3 is CASSLDAANSPLHF. In nucleotides, the CDR3 is TGTGCCAGCAGCTTGGACGCGGCCAATTCACCCCTCCACTTT.

The chain is built from TRBV11-2 and TRBJ1-2; TRBD1 aligns across 7 bases. V shed 6 bases and J 1 base; nucleotides not matched to a gene: 2. The germline V gene encodes CDR1 SGHAT and CDR2 FQNNGV. CDR3 length: 13 amino acids. Here the CDR3 DNA reads TGTGCCAGCAGTCGGGACAGTAACTATGGCTACACCTTC. This encodes CASSRDSNYGYTF.

The gene calls are TRBV29-1 and TRBJ1-1; TRBD1 agrees at 9 bases. Germline trimming cut 6 bases from V and 7 bases from J; bases unmatched to any gene: 9. The CDR3 covers 13 residues. The germline V gene encodes CDR1 SQVTM and CDR2 ANQGSEA. This CDR3 is CSVAGQGRGEAFF. DNA of the CDR3: TGCAGCGTGGCGGGACAGGGTAGGGGTGAAGCTTTCTTT. Based on the CDR3 plus reference TRBV29-1 and TRBJ1-1, the full variable domain is SAVISQKPSRDICQRGTSLTIQCQVDSQVTMMFWYRQQPGQSLTLIATANQGSEATYESGFVIDKFPISRPNLTFSTLTVSNMSPEDSSIYLCSVAGQGRGEAFFGQGTRLTVV.

The J gene is TRBJ1-6, the V gene TRBV6-4, with 9 bases fitting TRBD1. V lost 3 bases to trimming and J lost 5 bases; unmatched junction nucleotides: 2. The germline gives CDR1 MRHNA, CDR2 SNTAGT. The CDR3 length is 15 residues. CDR3 in DNA: TGTGCCAGCAGTGAACAGGGGGCTGATAATTCACCCCTCCACTTT. The encoded protein is CASSEQGADNSPLHF.

In its sample, this clone was seen a few times. This chain joins TRBV16 and TRBJ1-1, with D unclear. CDR3 length: 16 amino acids. V lost 0 bases to trimming and J lost 4 bases, with 15 bases between them. Germline V gene data show CDR1 as KGHSY and CDR2 as FQNENV. The CDR3 loop reads CASSQSGSAWSTEAFF. The CDR3 DNA sequence: TGTGCCAGCAGCCAATCAGGATCAGCCTGGAGCACTGAAGCTTTCTTT.